This entry lists 14 T cell receptor beta chains sequenced from one sample in a study of T cell responses to AZD1222 COVID-19 vaccine. The data were produced by immunoSEQ multiplex PCR, yet TCRdb's version contains in-frame clones alone and is incomplete. The sample includes 120,000 to 150,000 clones, roughly nine tenths seen only once; the top ten take under 2%. The sequenced sample was peripheral blood, obtained 28 days after the second AZD1222 dose. The source of these receptors is an adult who received the AZD1222 COVID-19 vaccine.

This rearrangement joins TRBV7-3 to TRBJ2-3; 14 bases line up with TRBD2. Losses at the gene ends were 5 bases for V and 5 bases for J; bases not matched to a gene: 6. Germline lookup yields CDR1 SGHTA and CDR2 FQGTGA. There are 16 residues in the CDR3. CDR3 residues: CASSPRTSGRRDTQYF. The CDR3 DNA reads TGTGCCAGCAGCCCAAGGACTAGCGGGAGGAGAGATACGCAGTATTTT.

The rearrangement joins TRBV7-9 to TRBJ2-1; TRBD2 is a possible D gene (7 bases). Germline CDR1 SEHNR, CDR2 FQNEAQ (reference sequence). The V end was cut by 6 bases, the J end by 8 bases, with 20 bases between. The CDR3 contains 15 residues. The CDR3 protein is CASRALGGGGDEQFF. In DNA, the CDR3 is TGTGCCAGCAGGGCCCTAGGGGGGGGCGGCGATGAGCAGTTCTTC.

This chain joins TRBV23-1 and TRBJ2-7, with TRBD1 identical over 11 bases. TRBV23-1 is marked as an open reading frame, function uncertain. V dropped 0 bases and J dropped 2; count of bases not matched to a gene: 9. This CDR3 is 18 amino acids long. The CDR3 nucleotides read TGCGCCAGCAGTCAATCGGAGGTGGGGGGACAGGGGGCCTACGAGCAGTACTTC. Residues: CASSQSEVGGQGAYEQYF.

This chain joins TRBV19 and TRBJ2-3, with D uncertain. CDR3 length: 14 residues. The V gene lost 5 bases and the J gene lost 6 bases, with 15 bases spanning the gap. The germline V gene encodes CDR1 LNHDA and CDR2 SQIVND (reference sequence). CDR3 loop: CASSYLGSPDTQYF. The CDR3 region has the DNA TGTGCCAGTAGTTATCTGGGATCTCCTGATACGCAGTATTTT.

This chain uses TRBV2 with TRBJ2-2; 10 nucleotides line up with TRBD2. CDR3 length: 19 amino acids. The junction had 11 bases not matched to a gene; V was cut back by 1 base and J by 3 bases. Per germline, CDR1 SNHLY and CDR2 FYNNEI. The CDR3 spells CASSEGPSGLAVYTGELFF. Written as DNA, the CDR3 is TGTGCCAGCAGTGAAGGGCCGTCCGGACTAGCGGTCTACACCGGGGAGCTGTTTTTT.

The genes are TRBV6-2 or TRBV6-3 and TRBJ2-1; possibly TRBD1 for D (6 bases). Between the trimmed V and J ends, which lost 0 bases and 7 bases, there was a span of 13 bases. CDR1 and CDR2 (germline): MNHEY, SVGEGT. CDR3 length: 15 residues. CDR3 residues: CASSYSTLGANEQFF. Here the CDR3 DNA reads TGTGCCAGCAGTTACTCGACGCTGGGGGCGAATGAGCAGTTCTTC.

Comment on this clone: One end of the junction varies from germline; a read error may be responsible. J is TRBJ1-4 and V is TRBV5-6; 10 bases map to TRBD1. Germline V CDR1 and CDR2: SGHDT, YYEEEE. The CDR3 sequence is 12 residues long. CDR3: CASSLAGTGELF. CDR3 DNA: TGTGCCAGCAGCTTGGCCGGGACAGGGGAGCTTTTT.

V gene TRBV7-2 combines with J gene TRBJ1-2; 7 bases map to TRBD1. Germline CDR1 and CDR2: SGHTA and FQGNSA. The CDR3 contains 17 residues. Trimming took 3 bases from V and 4 from J; bases not matched to a gene: 14. DNA of the CDR3: TGTGCCAGCAGCTTTAATCTACAGGGGCTCCACATCTATGGCTACACCTTC. Its translation is CASSFNLQGLHIYGYTF.

This clone was seen once. The chain links TRBV4-2 to TRBJ2-1, with 11 nucleotides matching TRBD2. J was trimmed by 4 bases and V by 5 bases; bases with no gene match: 10. Germline CDR1 LGHNA, CDR2 YNFKEQ. The CDR3 is made up of 17 amino acids. DNA for the CDR3: TGTGCCAGCAGCTTGAGGGGTCTAGCGGGAGGTTACAATGAGCAGTTCTTC. Translation gives CASSLRGLAGGYNEQFF.

The rearrangement joins TRBV18 to TRBJ1-1, with 11 bases identical to TRBD1. V lost 5 bases, J lost 2 bases, and 10 bases stayed unmatched. The CDR3 runs 17 residues. Germline CDR1 KGHSH, CDR2 LQKENI. The CDR3 region has the DNA TGTGCCAGCTCAGCGAGGGGGACAGGGGGAGTAAACACTGAAGCTTTCTTT. It encodes CASSARGTGGVNTEAFF.

The chain couples TRBV19 to TRBJ2-1, with a tentative D call TRBD1 (5 bases). There are 15 residues in the CDR3. CDR1 is LNHDA, CDR2 SQIVND, per germline (reference sequence). V was clipped by 5 bases and J by 7 bases, with 18 bases between them. The CDR3 sequence is CASSVAGRGGNEQFF. The CDR3 DNA follows: TGTGCCAGTAGTGTCGCAGGGCGAGGTGGGAATGAGCAGTTCTTC.

V usage is TRBV3-1 (or the pseudogene TRBV3-2) and J usage is TRBJ2-5, with 8 bases that match TRBD2. Germline lookup yields CDR1 LGHDT and CDR2 YNNKEL (reference sequence). The ends lost 4 bases at V and 2 bases at J; junction bases unmatched: 9. CDR3 length: 16 residues. The CDR3 DNA follows: TGTGCCAGCAGCCCTACTAGCGGAGGGGAACAAGAGACCCAGTACTTC. It specifies CASSPTSGGEQETQYF.

The chain is built from TRBV5-1 and TRBJ2-2; the D is unclear. Germline assignment: CDR1 SGHRS and CDR2 YFSETQ. V shed 1 base and J shed 6 bases, with 4 bases lying between them. This CDR3 is 12 amino acids long. CDR3 sequence: CASSLLSGELFF. In DNA form, the CDR3 reads TGCGCCAGCAGCTTGCTCTCCGGGGAGCTGTTTTTT.

The chain couples TRBV6-5 to TRBJ1-2, with D perhaps matching TRBD1 (6 bases). In germline, CDR1 is MNHEY, CDR2 SVGAGI. The CDR3 is 15 residues long. V was pared by 11 bases and J by 3 bases, with 22 bases between. The DNA of the CDR3 is TGTGCCGGGGCGGAACAGGGACGGCTTGACTATGGCTACACCTTC. As protein: CAGAEQGRLDYGYTF.